A selection of T cell receptor beta chains follows, all from one sample in a study of T cells in Graves' hyperthyroidism and ophthalmopathy. TCRdb re-called the multiplex PCR reads with MiXCR, one entry per CDR3 protein. The top ten clones hold approximately 16% of a sample with 500,000 or so distinct CDR3 sequences, 17% of them seen once. The material sequenced was blood. Every receptor here comes from a woman aged 18-30 years with Graves' ophthalmopathy. Each CDR3 is given with its conserved first and last residue. Each record gives: clone size, D gene, J gene, V gene, CDR3 DNA, CDR3 protein. D genes are given only for firm matches. Size tells how often a clone was seen (once, few, many) or the class of an expanded clone, and some rows leave it out.

clone_size: -; d_call: TRBD2; j_call: TRBJ2-4; v_call: TRBV7-3; cdr3_nt: TGTGCCAGCAGCCCCCTCGGGGGTGGACTAGCGGGAGACGTAGCCAAAAACATTCAGTACTTC; cdr3_aa: CASSPLGGGLAGDVAKNIQYF
clone_size: few; d_call: -; j_call: TRBJ1-1; v_call: TRBV12-3/TRBV12-4; cdr3_nt: TGTGCCAGCACCCGACAGGACCATGAAGCTTTCTTT; cdr3_aa: CASTRQDHEAFF
clone_size: -; d_call: -; j_call: TRBJ2-5; v_call: TRBV10-3; cdr3_nt: TGTGCCACCCAGGGGCGGGGAGAGACCCAGTACTTC; cdr3_aa: CATQGRGETQYF
clone_size: -; d_call: -; j_call: TRBJ1-5; v_call: TRBV19; cdr3_nt: TGTGCCAGTAGTATAGGACAGGTTAGCAATCAGCCCCAGCATTTT; cdr3_aa: CASSIGQVSNQPQHF
clone_size: many; d_call: -; j_call: TRBJ2-2; v_call: TRBV10-3; cdr3_nt: TGTGCCATCAGCCGGGGCCAAGGGGAAAGCGGGGAGCTGTTTTTT; cdr3_aa: CAISRGQGESGELFF
clone_size: many; d_call: -; j_call: TRBJ2-5; v_call: TRBV20-1; cdr3_nt: TGCAGTGCTAGAGATTCGGGGGCCGTTCAAGAGACCCAGTACTTC; cdr3_aa: CSARDSGAVQETQYF
clone_size: few; d_call: -; j_call: TRBJ1-6; v_call: TRBV6-4; cdr3_nt: TGTGCCAGCAGGCCTACGGGGCCCAATTCACCCCTCCACTTT; cdr3_aa: CASRPTGPNSPLHF
clone_size: -; d_call: -; j_call: TRBJ1-6; v_call: TRBV20-1; cdr3_nt: TGCAGTGCTAGAGATCCCCCGGATCCCAATTCACCCCTCCACTTT; cdr3_aa: CSARDPPDPNSPLHF
clone_size: many; d_call: -; j_call: TRBJ2-7; v_call: TRBV5-1; cdr3_nt: TGCGCCAGCAGCTTGGACCTACTCACCGAGCAGTACTTC; cdr3_aa: CASSLDLLTEQYF
clone_size: many; d_call: TRBD2; j_call: TRBJ2-5; v_call: TRBV9; cdr3_nt: TGTGCCAGCAGCGTCGGGACTACCCAAGAGACCCAGTACTTC; cdr3_aa: CASSVGTTQETQYF
clone_size: many; d_call: TRBD1; j_call: TRBJ2-7; v_call: TRBV7-2; cdr3_nt: TGTGCCAGCGGGACAGGGGGCCACGAGCAGTACTTC; cdr3_aa: CASGTGGHEQYF
clone_size: many; d_call: TRBD1; j_call: TRBJ1-1; v_call: TRBV20-1; cdr3_nt: TGCAGTGCCCCCGACAGGGGTGCGAACACTGAAGCTTTCTTT; cdr3_aa: CSAPDRGANTEAFF
clone_size: many; d_call: -; j_call: TRBJ2-1; v_call: TRBV18; cdr3_nt: TGTGCCAGCTCTCCGGGACCAACCTACAATGAGCAGTTCTTC; cdr3_aa: CASSPGPTYNEQFF
clone_size: -; d_call: TRBD2; j_call: TRBJ2-7; v_call: TRBV28; cdr3_nt: TGTGCCAGCAGTTTATATCGGTCGGGGGCGGGACTAGGATCTGACGAGCAGTACTTC; cdr3_aa: CASSLYRSGAGLGSDEQYF
clone_size: many; d_call: TRBD2; j_call: TRBJ2-5; v_call: TRBV30; cdr3_nt: TGTGCCTGGACCGGACTAGCGGGAGAGGGACCGGAGACCCAGTACTTC; cdr3_aa: CAWTGLAGEGPETQYF
clone_size: few; d_call: -; j_call: TRBJ1-1; v_call: TRBV5-1; cdr3_nt: TGCGCCAGCAGCTATAAGGGGAACACTGAAGCTTTCTTT; cdr3_aa: CASSYKGNTEAFF
clone_size: few; d_call: TRBD1; j_call: TRBJ2-3; v_call: TRBV7-7; cdr3_nt: TGTGCTAGCAGCTTAAAGGGGGCTAGTACAGATACGCAGTATTTT; cdr3_aa: CASSLKGASTDTQYF
clone_size: many; d_call: TRBD1; j_call: TRBJ2-7; v_call: TRBV20-1; cdr3_nt: TGCAGTGCTATGGGCGTTCTAACCGGGACAGAGTACGAGCAGTACTTC; cdr3_aa: CSAMGVLTGTEYEQYF
clone_size: many; d_call: -; j_call: TRBJ2-5; v_call: TRBV20-1; cdr3_nt: TGCAGTGCTAGTGCCGCTACCGGACAGGAGACCCAGTACTTC; cdr3_aa: CSASAATGQETQYF
clone_size: -; d_call: TRBD2; j_call: TRBJ2-1; v_call: TRBV5-1; cdr3_nt: TGCGCCAGCTACCGGGGGGGCCAGTACAATGAGCAGTTCTTC; cdr3_aa: CASYRGGQYNEQFF
clone_size: -; d_call: -; j_call: TRBJ1-5; v_call: TRBV19; cdr3_nt: TGTGCCAGTAGCCCCTCTTTGAGTTTGCCCCAGCATTTT; cdr3_aa: CASSPSLSLPQHF
clone_size: -; d_call: -; j_call: TRBJ2-7; v_call: TRBV4-1; cdr3_nt: TGCGCCAGCAGCCAGGAACTCGGGACGGGTCCTAGCGAGCAGTACTTC; cdr3_aa: CASSQELGTGPSEQYF
clone_size: many; d_call: -; j_call: TRBJ2-7; v_call: TRBV28; cdr3_nt: TGTGCCAGCAGTTTCGGTTGGAGGGGAACCTACGAGCAGTACTTC; cdr3_aa: CASSFGWRGTYEQYF
clone_size: many; d_call: -; j_call: TRBJ1-4; v_call: TRBV6-1; cdr3_nt: TGTGCCAGCAGTTACCTACAGGAGATTGCAACTAATGAAAAACTGTTTTTT; cdr3_aa: CASSYLQEIATNEKLFF
clone_size: once; d_call: -; j_call: TRBJ2-7; v_call: TRBV20-1; cdr3_nt: TGCAGTGCTGTACACAGGGCGTCCTACGAGCAGTACTTC; cdr3_aa: CSAVHRASYEQYF
clone_size: -; d_call: -; j_call: TRBJ1-6; v_call: TRBV7-8; cdr3_nt: TGTGCCAGCAGCCTTGACAGATTCAATTCACCCCTCCACTTT; cdr3_aa: CASSLDRFNSPLHF
clone_size: few; d_call: -; j_call: TRBJ1-1; v_call: TRBV5-8; cdr3_nt: TGTGCCAGCAGCCTCGGACTTAGAGGGGACACTGAAGCTTTCTTT; cdr3_aa: CASSLGLRGDTEAFF
clone_size: -; d_call: -; j_call: TRBJ2-7; v_call: TRBV29-1; cdr3_nt: TGCAGCATTGAAGATACAGTTTCACGAAAGCAGTACTTC; cdr3_aa: CSIEDTVSRKQYF